This is a list of T cell receptor beta chains from one sample in a study of CXCR3-negative and CXCR3-positive naive CD8 T cells. For each CDR3 protein, TCRdb gives one entry from its re-call of the 5' RACE reads, without DNA. Its table records some 120,000 distinct CDR3 sequences. Material: naive CXCR3+ CD8+ T cells from blood. All receptors come from a human donor in good health. Some clones in this sample may be carry-over from other donors' samples. Each CDR3 is given with its conserved first and last residue. Each record gives: V gene, J gene, CDR3 protein.

TRBV29-1	TRBJ1-4	CSASGGGLELSF
TRBV11-2	TRBJ1-1	CASSLDPGARNTEAFF
TRBV27	TRBJ2-7	CASSLIGQDEQYF
TRBV6-2/TRBV6-3	TRBJ2-1	CASTVKRIGLSSYNEQFF
TRBV7-9	TRBJ2-7	CASSFDGYEQYF
TRBV20-1	TRBJ2-2	CSARRQVTGELFF
TRBV21-1	TRBJ2-1	CASSRTSGSNEQFF
TRBV6-5	TRBJ1-1	CASSYEGTWTGDTEAFF
TRBV7-9	TRBJ2-1	CASSLESGTTNEQFF
TRBV27	TRBJ2-1	CASGTGTSGYNEQFF
TRBV28	TRBJ2-7	CATSGLAGSYEQYF
TRBV29-1	TRBJ2-5	CSVEGLDEETQYF
TRBV14	TRBJ1-3	CASSQDQIGGFRGNTIYF
TRBV27	TRBJ2-7	CASSYTSTYEQYF
TRBV25-1	TRBJ2-5	CASSDRTGGRDPQYF
TRBV7-9	TRBJ2-1	CASSDSFPSSYNEQFF
TRBV29-1	TRBJ2-3	CSVLGERDTQYF
TRBV6-6	TRBJ2-2	CASSYGGGELFF
TRBV20-1	TRBJ2-7	CSARAPETVYEQYF
TRBV6-2/TRBV6-3	TRBJ1-6	CASSYKITPLHF
TRBV2	TRBJ2-6	CASSENWDGANVLTF
TRBV28	TRBJ2-5	CASSPPQGETQYF
TRBV7-9	TRBJ2-3	CASSLWTDTQYF
TRBV15	TRBJ1-4	CATGPGIVTNEKLFF
TRBV5-5	TRBJ2-3	CASSLNFDTQYF
TRBV29-1	TRBJ2-5	CSAEGGRETQYF
TRBV7-3	TRBJ2-7	CASSFLGSDEQYF
TRBV25-1	TRBJ2-1	CASSPGIAGEQFF
TRBV6-4	TRBJ2-1	CASSGGTGGPDEQFF
TRBV7-9	TRBJ1-1	CASSGVSANTEAFF
TRBV4-1	TRBJ2-1	CASSHPMAGGSYNEQFF
TRBV7-6	TRBJ2-7	CASSSRFYEQYF
TRBV28	TRBJ2-7	CASSSTGGGYEQYF
TRBV12-3/TRBV12-4	TRBJ1-4	CASSPPGAGGKEKLFF
TRBV10-3	TRBJ2-7	CAISEGPPYEQYF
TRBV28	TRBJ2-7	CASSPTGTGSYEQYF
TRBV5-1	TRBJ2-7	CASSFSGHPYEQYF
TRBV6-5	TRBJ2-1	CASSYGGALKQFF